The present T cell receptor beta chain was sequenced within a study of blood T cell repertoires in COVID-19. This clone came up a few times. Sequenced by immunoSEQ multiplex PCR; TCRdb stores in-frame clones only, minus some. The sample has about 350,000 clones; about 90% are singletons. The TCR comes from a woman younger than 45 who had recovered from COVID-19. The sequenced sample was PBMCs or T cells enriched from blood (not recorded which).

The CDR3 DNA is TGTGCCTGGAGCGGGGGGACGGCAAGCACAGATACGCAGTATTTT. This encodes CAWSGGTASTDTQYF. J is TRBJ2-3 and V is TRBV30; 7 positions match TRBD2. Unmatched junction bases numbered 6, after V lost 3 bases and J lost 0 bases. The CDR3 is 15 residues long. CDR1 is GTSNPN, CDR2 SVGIG, per germline (reference sequence).